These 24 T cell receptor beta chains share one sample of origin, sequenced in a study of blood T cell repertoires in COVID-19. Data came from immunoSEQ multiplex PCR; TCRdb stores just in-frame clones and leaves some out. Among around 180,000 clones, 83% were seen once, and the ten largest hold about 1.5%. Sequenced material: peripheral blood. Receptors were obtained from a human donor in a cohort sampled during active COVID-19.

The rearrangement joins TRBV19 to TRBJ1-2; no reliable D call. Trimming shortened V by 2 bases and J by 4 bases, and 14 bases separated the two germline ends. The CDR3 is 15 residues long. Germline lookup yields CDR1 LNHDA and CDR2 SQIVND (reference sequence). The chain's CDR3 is CASSISGYRSYGYTF. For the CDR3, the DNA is TGTGCCAGTAGTATATCAGGCTACAGAAGCTATGGCTACACCTTC.

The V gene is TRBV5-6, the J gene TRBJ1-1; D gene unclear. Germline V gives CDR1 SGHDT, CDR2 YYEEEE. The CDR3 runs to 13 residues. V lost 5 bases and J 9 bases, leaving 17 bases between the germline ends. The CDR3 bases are TGTGCCAGCAGTCCTTTGGTACATACCCAAGCTTTCTTT. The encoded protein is CASSPLVHTQAFF.

The CDR3, as DNA: TGCAGTGCTAGACGTACCTACGAGCAGTACTTC. Its protein is CSARRTYEQYF. The chain has TRBV20-1 and TRBJ2-7; D remains ambiguous. V lost 2 bases to trimming and J lost 2 bases, with 4 bases between them. CDR1 is DFQATT, CDR2 SNEGSKA, per germline (reference sequence). The CDR3 totals 11 residues.

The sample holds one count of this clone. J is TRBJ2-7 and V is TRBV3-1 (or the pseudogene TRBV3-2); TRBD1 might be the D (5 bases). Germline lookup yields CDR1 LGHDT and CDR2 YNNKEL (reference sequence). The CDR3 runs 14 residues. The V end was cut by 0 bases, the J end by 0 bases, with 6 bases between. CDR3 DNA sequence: TGTGCCAGCAGCCAAGAGGGGCCCTCCTACGAGCAGTACTTC. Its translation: CASSQEGPSYEQYF.

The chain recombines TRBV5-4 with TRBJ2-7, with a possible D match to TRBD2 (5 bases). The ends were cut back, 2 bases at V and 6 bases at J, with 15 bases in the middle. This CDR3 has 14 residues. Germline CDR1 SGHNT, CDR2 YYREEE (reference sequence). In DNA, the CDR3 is TGTGCCAGCAGCTTAGGCCTAGCCCCAGGCGAGCAGTACTTC. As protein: CASSLGLAPGEQYF.

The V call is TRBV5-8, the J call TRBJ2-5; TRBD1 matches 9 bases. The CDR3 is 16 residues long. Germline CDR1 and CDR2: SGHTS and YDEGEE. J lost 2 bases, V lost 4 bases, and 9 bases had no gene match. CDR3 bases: TGTGCCAGCAGCCTAGGGACAGGGTTGGGACAAGAGACCCAGTACTTC. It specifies CASSLGTGLGQETQYF.

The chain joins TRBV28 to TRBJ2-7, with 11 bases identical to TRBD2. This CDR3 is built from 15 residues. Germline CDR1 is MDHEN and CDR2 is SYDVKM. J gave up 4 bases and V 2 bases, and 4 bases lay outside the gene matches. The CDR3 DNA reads TGTGCCAGCAGTTTAGTAGCGGGAGGGATGTACGAGCAGTACTTC. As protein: CASSLVAGGMYEQYF.

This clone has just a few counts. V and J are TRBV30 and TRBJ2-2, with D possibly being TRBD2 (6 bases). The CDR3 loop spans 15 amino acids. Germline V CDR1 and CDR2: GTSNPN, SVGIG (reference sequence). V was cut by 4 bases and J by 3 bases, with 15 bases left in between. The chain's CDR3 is CAWITDGRDTGELFF. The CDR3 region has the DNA TGTGCCTGGATTACGGACGGGAGAGACACCGGGGAGCTGTTTTTT.

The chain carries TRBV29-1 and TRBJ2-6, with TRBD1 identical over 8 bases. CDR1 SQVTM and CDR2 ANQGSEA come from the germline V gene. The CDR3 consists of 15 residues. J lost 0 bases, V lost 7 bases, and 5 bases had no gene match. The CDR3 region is CSAGQGYSGANVLTF. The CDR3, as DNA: TGCAGCGCTGGACAGGGATACTCTGGGGCCAACGTCCTGACTTTC.

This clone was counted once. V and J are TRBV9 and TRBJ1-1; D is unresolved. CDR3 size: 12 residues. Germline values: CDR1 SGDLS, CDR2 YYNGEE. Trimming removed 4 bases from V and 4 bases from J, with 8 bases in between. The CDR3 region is CASSPPGTEAFF. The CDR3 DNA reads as TGTGCCAGCAGCCCTCCAGGCACTGAAGCTTTCTTT.

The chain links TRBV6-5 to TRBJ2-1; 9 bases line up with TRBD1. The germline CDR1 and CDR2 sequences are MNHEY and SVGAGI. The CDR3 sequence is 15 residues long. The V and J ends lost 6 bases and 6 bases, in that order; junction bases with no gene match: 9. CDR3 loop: CASRGDRASGNEQFF. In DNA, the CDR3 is TGTGCCAGCAGGGGGGACAGGGCCTCTGGCAATGAGCAGTTCTTC.

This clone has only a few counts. In nucleotides, the CDR3 is TGTGCCAGCAGCCCCGGTGGACAGGCTACCACCTACGAGCAGTACTTC. Translated: CASSPGGQATTYEQYF. The chain couples TRBV5-4 to TRBJ2-7; TRBD1 aligns across 7 bases. Germline V gives CDR1 SGHNT, CDR2 YYREEE (reference sequence). The CDR3 has 16 amino acids. The ends lost 4 bases at V and 2 bases at J; junction bases unmatched: 12.

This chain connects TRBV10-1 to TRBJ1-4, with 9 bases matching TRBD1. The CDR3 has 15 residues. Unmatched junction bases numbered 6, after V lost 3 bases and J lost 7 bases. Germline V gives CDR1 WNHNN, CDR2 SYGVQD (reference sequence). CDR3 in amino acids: CASSDPGTGSEKLFF. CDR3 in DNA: TGCGCCAGCAGTGACCCCGGGACAGGGAGTGAAAAACTGTTTTTT.

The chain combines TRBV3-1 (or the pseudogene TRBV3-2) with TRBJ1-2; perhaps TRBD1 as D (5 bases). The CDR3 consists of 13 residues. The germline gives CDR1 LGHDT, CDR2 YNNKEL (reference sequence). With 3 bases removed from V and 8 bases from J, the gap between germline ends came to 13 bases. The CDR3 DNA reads TGTGCCAGCAGCCACGCAGGGAATGGAGGCTACACCTTC. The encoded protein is CASSHAGNGGYTF.

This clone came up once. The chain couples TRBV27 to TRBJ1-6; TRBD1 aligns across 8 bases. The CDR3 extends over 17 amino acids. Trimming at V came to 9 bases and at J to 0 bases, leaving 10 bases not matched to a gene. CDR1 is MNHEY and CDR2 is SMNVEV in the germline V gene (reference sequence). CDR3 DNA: TGTGCCAGTAGACAGGGGCATGGTGCCTCCTATAATTCACCCCTCCACTTT. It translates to CASRQGHGASYNSPLHF.

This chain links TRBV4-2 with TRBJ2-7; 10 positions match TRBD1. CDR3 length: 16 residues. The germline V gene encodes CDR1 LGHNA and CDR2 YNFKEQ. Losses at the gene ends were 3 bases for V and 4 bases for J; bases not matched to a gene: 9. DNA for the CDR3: TGTGCCAGCAGCCACCCTAAGACAGGGGGCGGATACGAGCAGTACTTC. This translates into CASSHPKTGGGYEQYF.

The CDR3 sequence is CASGTGTVREAFF. Written as DNA, the CDR3 is TGTGCCAGCGGTACCGGGACAGTACGTGAAGCTTTCTTT. The rearrangement joins TRBV7-9 to TRBJ1-1; 7 bases are shared with TRBD1. Trimming took 8 bases from V and 7 from J; bases not matched to a gene: 10. Germline assignment: CDR1 SEHNR and CDR2 FQNEAQ (reference sequence). The CDR3 is 13 amino acids.

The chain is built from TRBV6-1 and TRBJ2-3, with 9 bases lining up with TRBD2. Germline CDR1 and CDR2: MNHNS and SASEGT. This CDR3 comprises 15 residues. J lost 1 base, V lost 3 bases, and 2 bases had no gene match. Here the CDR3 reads CASSDGGGGTDTQYF. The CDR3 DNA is TGTGCCAGCAGTGACGGCGGGGGGGGCACAGATACGCAGTATTTT.

The CDR3 DNA is TGTGCCAGCAGCGTAGACACCACCACAGGGTACTATGGCTACACCTTC. Protein product: CASSVDTTTGYYGYTF. This chain joins TRBV9 and TRBJ1-2; a weak D match, TRBD1 (6 bases). Trimming removed 0 bases from V and 3 bases from J, with 15 bases in between. Per the germline V gene, CDR1 is SGDLS and CDR2 is YYNGEE. CDR3 length: 16 residues.

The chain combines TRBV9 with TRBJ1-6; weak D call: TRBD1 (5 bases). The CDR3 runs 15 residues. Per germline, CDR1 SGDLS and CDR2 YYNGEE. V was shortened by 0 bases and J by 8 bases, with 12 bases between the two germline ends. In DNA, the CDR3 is TGTGCCAGCAGCGTAGACCAACAGGCGTATTCACCCCTCCACTTT. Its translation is CASSVDQQAYSPLHF.

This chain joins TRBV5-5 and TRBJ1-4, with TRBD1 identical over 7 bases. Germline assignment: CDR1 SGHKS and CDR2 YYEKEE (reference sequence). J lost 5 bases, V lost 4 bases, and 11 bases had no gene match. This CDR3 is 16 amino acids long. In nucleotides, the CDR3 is TGTGCCAGCAGCGAAAAACAGGGGATGGAGAATGAAAAACTGTTTTTT. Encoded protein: CASSEKQGMENEKLFF.

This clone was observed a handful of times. CDR3 in amino acids: CASSMADRANSPLHF. The CDR3 bases are TGTGCCAGTAGCATGGCGGACAGGGCGAATTCACCCCTCCACTTT. J is TRBJ1-6 and V is TRBV19; the match to TRBD1 covers 8 bases. The germline V gene has CDR1 LNHDA and CDR2 SQIVND (reference sequence). The CDR3 covers 15 residues. The ends lost 6 bases at V and 7 bases at J; junction bases unmatched: 8.

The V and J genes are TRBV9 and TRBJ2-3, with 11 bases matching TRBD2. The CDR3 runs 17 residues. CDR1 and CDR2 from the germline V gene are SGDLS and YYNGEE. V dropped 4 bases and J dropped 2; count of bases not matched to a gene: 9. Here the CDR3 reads CASSSDAGLADTDTQYF. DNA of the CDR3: TGTGCCAGCAGCTCTGATGCGGGACTAGCGGACACAGATACGCAGTATTTT. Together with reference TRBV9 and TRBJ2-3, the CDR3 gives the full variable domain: DSGVTQTPKHLITATGQRVTLRCSPRSGDLSVYWYQQSLDQGLQFLIQYYNGEERAKGNILERFSAQQFPDLHSELNLSSLELGDSALYFCASSSDAGLADTDTQYFGPGTRLTVL.

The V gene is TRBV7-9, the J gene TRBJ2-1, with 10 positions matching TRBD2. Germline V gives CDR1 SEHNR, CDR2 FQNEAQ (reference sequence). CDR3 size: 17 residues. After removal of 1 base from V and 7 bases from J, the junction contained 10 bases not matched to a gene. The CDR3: CASSLGGPSGSVNEQFF. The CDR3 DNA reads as TGTGCCAGCAGCTTAGGCGGTCCTAGCGGGAGTGTGAATGAGCAGTTCTTC.